This T cell receptor (beta chain) was identified during a study of T cell clonotyping in hematopoietic cell transplantation. Study-level points and caveats: Broader posttransplant TCR repertoire diversity was predicted by graft donor and pretransplant recipient Inverse Simpson Index values.

On this clone: Its antigen is unidentified.

The data were produced by immunoSEQ multiplex PCR, yet TCRdb's version contains in-frame clones alone and is incomplete. The data contain tens of thousands of clones, 94% of them singletons. From germline, CDR1 is MNHEY and CDR2 SVGAGI. CDR3 length: 13 amino acids. Between the trimmed V and J ends, which lost 2 bases and 4 bases, there was a span of 8 bases. The sequence was obtained from a woman between 50 and 59 years old in good health. Some clones in this sample may be carry-over from other donors' samples. The rearrangement uses TRBV6-5 and TRBJ1-2; D not certain. The sequenced material came from peripheral blood mononuclear cells. The CDR3 spells CASSYDMIYGYTF. CDR3 DNA sequence: TGTGCCAGCAGTTACGACATGATCTATGGCTACACCTTC.